These 8 T cell receptor beta chains were sequenced from one sample in a study of metastatic and nonmetastatic thyroid tumors. TCRdb redid the clone calls on the PCR reads using MiXCR. The sample yields tens of thousands of clones, 20% seen once. No patient had received any treatment before thyroid surgery. The sequencing sample was made of blood. The receptors were sampled from a female donor with papillary thyroid cancer or a benign thyroid nodule (not recorded which). Some clones in this sample may be carry-over from other donors' samples.

This clone occurred many times. The sample has other DNA sequences that encode this CDR3 too. This chain links TRBV6-1 with TRBJ2-1, with 7 bases aligning to TRBD2. Germline V CDR1 and CDR2: MNHNS, SASEGT. The CDR3 covers 14 residues. The junction had 9 bases not matched to a gene; V was cut back by 8 bases and J by 5 bases. In DNA, the CDR3 is TGTGCCAGCCGTTTGCGGGAGACCGACAATGAGCAGTTCTTC. Amino acids: CASRLRETDNEQFF.

This clone was seen at least ten times. This chain uses TRBV12-3 or TRBV12-4 with TRBJ1-1; D is unresolved. V was trimmed by 7 bases and J by 2 bases, leaving 14 bases between them. The CDR3 extends over 14 amino acids. CDR3 in amino acids: CASTLKGSNTEAFF. The CDR3 DNA follows: TGTGCCAGCACCCTAAAGGGAAGTAACACTGAAGCTTTCTTT.

This clone was recorded at least ten times. V gene TRBV9 combines with J gene TRBJ1-6; a possible D gene is TRBD1 (5 bases). CDR3 length: 15 amino acids. Trimming removed 1 base from V and 6 bases from J, with 11 bases in between. Per germline, CDR1 SGDLS and CDR2 YYNGEE. For the CDR3, the DNA is TGTGCCAGCAGCGTACGAGGGGTTTTTAATTCACCCCTCCACTTT. It codes for CASSVRGVFNSPLHF. The full variable domain, its missing parts supplied by reference TRBV9 and TRBJ1-6, is DSGVTQTPKHLITATGQRVTLRCSPRSGDLSVYWYQQSLDQGLQFLIQYYNGEERAKGNILERFSAQQFPDLHSELNLSSLELGDSALYFCASSVRGVFNSPLHFGNGTRLTVT.

This rearrangement joins TRBV6-1 to TRBJ2-7, with TRBD1 matching over 9 bases. J was trimmed by 3 bases and V by 8 bases; bases with no gene match: 11. The germline V gene encodes CDR1 MNHNS and CDR2 SASEGT. CDR3 length: 15 residues. CDR3 sequence: CASQIRPGQGYEQYF. The CDR3 region has the DNA TGTGCCAGCCAGATCCGACCGGGACAGGGCTACGAGCAGTACTTC.

This clone appeared a few times. The chain is built from TRBV6-2 or TRBV6-3 and TRBJ2-5, with D perhaps TRBD1 (5 bases). Per the germline V gene, CDR1 is MNHEY and CDR2 is SVGEGT. This CDR3 has 14 amino acids. V lost 7 bases, J lost 1 base, and 13 bases lay in between. DNA of the CDR3: TGTGCCAGCACCATAGCAGGGTTCCAAGAGACCCAGTACTTC. Its protein product is CASTIAGFQETQYF.

This clone was seen ten or more times. The chain employs TRBV28 and TRBJ1-1, with TRBD1 identical over 7 bases. The CDR3 is 15 residues long. Unmatched junction bases numbered 8, after V lost 2 bases and J lost 5 bases. CDR1 and CDR2 from the germline V gene are MDHEN and SYDVKM. The CDR3 sequence: CASSLIVGQKTEAFF. The CDR3 DNA is TGTGCCAGCAGTTTAATAGTGGGACAGAAGACTGAAGCTTTCTTT.

This clone was recorded at least ten times. Compared with germline, one end of the junction differs, possibly owing to a read error. The chain combines TRBV5-5 with TRBJ2-5, with D perhaps matching TRBD1 (6 bases). Germline-derived CDR1 and CDR2 are SGHKS and YYEKEE (reference sequence). There are 16 residues in the CDR3. DNA for the CDR3: TGTGCCAGCGGCTTGGCCGGGACAAACTTTCAAGAGACCCAGTACTTC. Translation: CASGLAGTNFQETQYF.

As concerns this clone: The conserved phenylalanine or tryptophan is not found at the CDR3 terminus, so this likely reflects a read error. This chain joins TRBV12-3 or TRBV12-4 and TRBJ2-7, with 11 bases lining up with TRBD2. The CDR3 runs to 13 residues. The J segment lost 5 bases and the V segment lost 6 bases, leaving 3 bases of the junction unmatched. The DNA for the CDR3 is TGTGCCAGCAGACGACTAGCGGGAAACGAGCAGTACTGC. The encoded protein is CASRRLAGNEQYC.